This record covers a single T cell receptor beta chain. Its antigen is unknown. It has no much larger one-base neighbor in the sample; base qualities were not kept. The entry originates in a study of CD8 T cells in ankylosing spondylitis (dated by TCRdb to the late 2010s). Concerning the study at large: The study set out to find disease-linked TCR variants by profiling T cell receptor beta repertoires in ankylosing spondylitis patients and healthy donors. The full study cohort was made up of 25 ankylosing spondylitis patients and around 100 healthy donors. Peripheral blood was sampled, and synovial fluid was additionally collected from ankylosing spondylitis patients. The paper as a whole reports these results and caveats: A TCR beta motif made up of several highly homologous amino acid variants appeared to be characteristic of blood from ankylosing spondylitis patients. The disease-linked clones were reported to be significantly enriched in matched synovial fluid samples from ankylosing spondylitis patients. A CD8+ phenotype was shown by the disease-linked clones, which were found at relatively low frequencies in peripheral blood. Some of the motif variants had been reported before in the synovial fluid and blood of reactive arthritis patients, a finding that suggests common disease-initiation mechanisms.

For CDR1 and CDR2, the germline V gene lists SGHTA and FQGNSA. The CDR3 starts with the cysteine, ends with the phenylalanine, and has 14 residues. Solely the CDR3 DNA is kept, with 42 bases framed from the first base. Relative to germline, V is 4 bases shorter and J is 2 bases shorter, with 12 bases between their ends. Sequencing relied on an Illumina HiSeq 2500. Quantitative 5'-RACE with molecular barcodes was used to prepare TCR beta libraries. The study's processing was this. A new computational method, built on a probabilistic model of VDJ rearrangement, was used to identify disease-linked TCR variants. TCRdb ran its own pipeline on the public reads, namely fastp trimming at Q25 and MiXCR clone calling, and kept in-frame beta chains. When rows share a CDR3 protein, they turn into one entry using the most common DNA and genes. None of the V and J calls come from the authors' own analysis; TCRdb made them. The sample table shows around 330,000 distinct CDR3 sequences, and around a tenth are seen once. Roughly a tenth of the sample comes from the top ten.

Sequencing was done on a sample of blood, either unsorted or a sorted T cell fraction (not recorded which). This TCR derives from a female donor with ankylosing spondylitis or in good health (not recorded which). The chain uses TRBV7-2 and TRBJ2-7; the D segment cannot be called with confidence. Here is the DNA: TGTGCCAGCAGCTCCGCAACTGGAGCCTACGAGCAGTACTTC. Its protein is CASSSATGAYEQYF.